This record looks at one T cell receptor (beta chain) sequence and its context. Its target is unknown. Germline V gene sequence: CDR1 SGHRS, CDR2 YFSETQ. This CDR3 region has 15 residues. Trimming removed 3 bases from V and 2 bases from J, with 12 bases in between. It was with a sample-barcoded 5' primer and a J-beta primer mix that a second PCR of about 6 to 12 cycles was run. TCRdb called the 5' RACE reads again in MiXCR, with one record for every CDR3 protein. Of 1.5 million to 2 million distinct CDR3 sequences listed, about 50% are singletons. The data were obtained in a study of blood T cells in healthy people across ages. Per sample, no less than 5 micrograms of total RNA were extracted. Overall study findings and caveats: When one million T cells were used, diversity estimates were thought to be underestimates. In the absence of known donor CMV status, changes in expanded clonotypes were possibly confounded.

This chain links TRBV5-1 with TRBJ2-1; possible D gene TRBD2, 6 bases. The sequenced sample consisted of blood. This receptor was taken from a woman aged 40 to 50 in good health. CDR3 sequence reads: CASSSVLAPYNEQFF. The CDR3 nucleotides are TGCGCCAGCAGCTCAGTACTAGCTCCCTACAATGAGCAGTTCTTC.